The TCR beta chain described here comes from a study of T cells in Graves' hyperthyroidism and ophthalmopathy. Germline V gene lookup returns CDR1 SGHRS and CDR2 YFSETQ. V lost 2 bases and J lost 4; bases outside the gene matches: 5. The CDR3 length is 15 residues. Uncontrolled infection, other autoimmune disease, pregnancy or lactation excluded patients. Diagnoses rested on clinical symptoms, serum thyroxine and TRAb, thyroid ultrasound and orbital computed tomography. Amplification targeted TCR beta CDR3 regions from RNA transcripts. First-round RT-PCR targeting the TCR CDR3 was performed with the HTBI primer set. TCRdb analysed the multiplex PCR reads with MiXCR anew, one entry per CDR3 protein. The data show approximately 220,000 distinct CDR3 sequences, about a sixth seen once. Whole-study findings and limits: Ophthalmopathy, as predicted by the model, came a median about six months after the prediction.

This clonotype was seen repeatedly, ten times or more. Antigen unknown. V gene TRBV5-1 combines with J gene TRBJ2-7, with 11 positions matching TRBD2. This TCR was recovered from a man in his forties with Graves' hyperthyroidism. Material: blood. DNA for the CDR3: TGCGCCAGCAGCTTTTATCCTAGCGGGGGGTACGAGCAGTACTTC. It specifies CASSFYPSGGYEQYF.